One and the same sample provided the 27 T cell receptor beta chains below, sequenced in a study of T cells after yellow fever vaccination. TCRdb re-called the 5' RACE reads with MiXCR, one entry per CDR3 protein. Of about 310,000 distinct CDR3 sequences listed, around 4% are singletons. Source: PBMCs, taken on the day of the yellow fever booster vaccination. Source of these receptors: a man younger than 30 who received the YFV17D yellow fever vaccine.

In this sample, this clonotype turned up a few times. V is TRBV6-6 and J is TRBJ2-2; D is unclear. Germline CDR1 is MNHNY and CDR2 is SVGAGI (reference sequence). The V and J ends lost 2 bases and 7 bases respectively, with 26 bases between them. This CDR3 has 19 amino acids. The CDR3 reads CASSYQDGPLDWLYGELFF. Written as DNA, the CDR3 is TGTGCCAGCAGTTACCAGGACGGACCCCTAGACTGGCTATACGGGGAGCTGTTTTTT.

The CDR3, as DNA: TGCGCCAGCGGGCTGGCAGGGGCCTGGTCAGATACGCAGTATTTT. Its translation: CASGLAGAWSDTQYF. This chain links TRBV5-1 with TRBJ2-3; D possibly corresponds to TRBD1 (6 bases). Trimming removed 7 bases from V and 4 bases from J, with 19 bases in between. The germline gives CDR1 SGHRS, CDR2 YFSETQ. The CDR3 contains 15 residues.

This clonotype was seen many times. The chain employs TRBV4-3 and TRBJ2-2; unclear D gene. Per the germline V gene, CDR1 is LGHNA and CDR2 is YSLEER. There are 21 residues in the CDR3. V lost 0 bases and J lost 2, with 25 bases in between. This chain's CDR3 is CASSQDLWAWIGRYNTGELFF. In nucleotides, the CDR3 is TGCGCCAGCAGCCAAGACCTATGGGCCTGGATAGGCCGATATAACACCGGGGAGCTGTTTTTT.

This clonotype was recorded a few times. CDR3 loop: CASSGTGYSYEQYV. DNA for the CDR3: TGTGCCAGCAGCGGGACAGGGTACTCCTACGAGCAGTACGTC. The J gene is TRBJ2-7, the V gene TRBV5-6; TRBD1 matches 9 bases. V shed 4 bases, J shed 0 bases, and the junction held 2 bases outside the gene matches. Germline loops: CDR1 SGHDT, CDR2 YYEEEE. The CDR3 is made up of 14 amino acids.

This chain uses TRBV7-9 with TRBJ1-2, with D perhaps TRBD1 (6 bases). Germline CDR1 reads SEHNR; CDR2 reads FQNEAQ (reference sequence). The CDR3 has 12 residues. CDR3 in amino acids: CGAEKGDYGYTF. Here the CDR3 DNA reads TGTGGCGCGGAAAAGGGGGACTATGGCTACACCTTC.

Only a few counts were recorded for this clonotype. V usage is TRBV4-3 and J usage is TRBJ1-3; 9 bases fit TRBD1. V dropped 1 base and J dropped 6; count of bases not matched to a gene: 4. Per germline, CDR1 LGHNA and CDR2 YSLEER. The CDR3 contains 15 residues. This chain's CDR3 is CASSQGTGEENTIYF. The CDR3 coding sequence is TGCGCCAGCAGCCAAGGGACAGGGGAGGAAAACACCATATATTTT.

This clonotype was detected many times. The chain has TRBV5-1 and TRBJ2-2, with D possibly being TRBD2 (6 bases). The CDR3 runs to 15 residues. V dropped 2 bases and J dropped 6 bases, with 14 bases sitting between them. Germline CDR1 and CDR2: SGHRS and YFSETQ. This CDR3 reads CASSFLASVAGELFF. Here the CDR3 DNA reads TGCGCCAGCAGCTTCCTAGCTAGCGTGGCCGGGGAGCTGTTTTTT.

This clonotype has ten or more counts. The chain uses TRBV6-2 or TRBV6-3 and TRBJ2-7; 13 nucleotides agree with TRBD2. V dropped 0 bases and J dropped 2; count of bases not matched to a gene: 4. This CDR3 contains 17 residues. The germline V gene has CDR1 MNHEY and CDR2 SVGEGT. The CDR3 reads CASSYSPTSGGPYEQYV. The CDR3, as DNA: TGTGCCAGCAGTTACTCCCCGACTAGCGGGGGGCCCTACGAGCAGTACGTC.

This clonotype appeared many times. The chain is built from TRBV9 and TRBJ1-1; no clear D. Germline CDR1 reads SGDLS; CDR2 reads YYNGEE. This CDR3 comprises 13 residues. V lost 5 bases, J lost 3 bases, and 11 bases lay in between. CDR3 region: CASRGGADTEAFF. For the CDR3, the DNA is TGTGCCAGCAGGGGCGGTGCGGACACTGAAGCTTTCTTT.

At least ten counts were recorded for this clonotype. The chain couples TRBV12-3 or TRBV12-4 to TRBJ1-1; perhaps TRBD1 as D (5 bases). This CDR3 has 14 amino acids. Trimming removed 7 bases from V and 7 bases from J, with 19 bases in between. CDR3: CASTLGGGRVEAFF. In DNA form, the CDR3 reads TGTGCCAGCACCCTGGGCGGGGGACGGGTTGAAGCTTTCTTT.

Many counts were recorded for this clonotype. This rearrangement joins TRBV5-1 to TRBJ2-3, with D hard to call. Germline V lookup: CDR1 SGHRS, CDR2 YFSETQ. V gave up 0 bases and J gave up 3 bases, with 8 bases separating them. The CDR3 loop spans 14 amino acids. CDR3 region: CASSLGRMTDTQYF. The CDR3 bases are TGCGCCAGCAGCTTGGGACGGATGACAGATACGCAGTATTTT.

In this sample, this clonotype turned up a few times. The J gene is TRBJ1-4, the V gene TRBV7-9; TRBD1 aligns across 7 bases. With V trimmed by 4 bases and J by 3 bases, 5 bases remained unmatched. The CDR3 has 15 residues. Per germline, CDR1 SEHNR and CDR2 FQNEAQ (reference sequence). The CDR3 coding sequence is TGTGCCAGCAGCTCCAGGGGGGCGGCTAATGAAAAACTGTTTTTT. It is translated as CASSSRGAANEKLFF.

At least ten counts were recorded for this clonotype. The rearrangement links TRBV18 to TRBJ2-3; TRBD1 matches at 7 bases. Germline CDR1 and CDR2: KGHSH and LQKENI. Trimming cost V 3 bases and J 4 bases; bases outside gene matches: 10. The CDR3 consists of 16 residues. The CDR3 DNA reads as TGTGCCAGCTCACCTCGACAGGGTTTTCGCGCAGATACGCAGTATTTT. As protein: CASSPRQGFRADTQYF.

The V call is TRBV7-2, the J call TRBJ2-1, with D uncertain. CDR3 length: 14 residues. CDR1 and CDR2 from the germline V gene are SGHTA and FQGNSA. V lost 1 base and J lost 9, with 13 bases in between. CDR3 protein: CASSLGGSSAEQFF. The CDR3 region has the DNA TGTGCCAGCAGCTTAGGAGGCAGCTCCGCTGAGCAGTTCTTC.

The chain joins TRBV20-1 to TRBJ1-2, with D unresolved. The germline V gene encodes CDR1 DFQATT and CDR2 SNEGSKA (reference sequence). The CDR3 contains 11 residues. CDR3 amino acids: CSAPPTYGYTF. In DNA form, the CDR3 reads TGCAGCGCACCCCCAACCTATGGCTACACCTTC.

This clonotype was counted ten times or more. The chain carries TRBV15 and TRBJ2-3, with D tentatively TRBD1 (5 bases). The CDR3 sequence is 15 residues long. Germline V gene data show CDR1 as LNHNV and CDR2 as YYDKDF (reference sequence). The germline V and J ends were trimmed by 0 bases and 10 bases, with 17 bases remaining between them. CDR3 protein: CATSRDRGTGLSQYF. As DNA, the CDR3 is TGTGCCACCAGCAGAGATAGGGGAACAGGTCTTTCGCAGTATTTT. The variable domain in full, completed from reference TRBV15 and TRBJ2-3, reads DAMVIQNPRYQVTQFGKPVTLSCSQTLNHNVMYWYQQKSSQAPKLLFHYYDKDFNNEADTPDNFQSRRPNTSFCFLDIRSPGLGDTAMYLCATSRDRGTGLSQYFGPGTRLTVL.

This clonotype showed up many times. CDR3 DNA: TGTGCCGTCAAACCACTAGCGGGGGGGAACACCGGGGAGCTGTTTTTT. It translates to CAVKPLAGGNTGELFF. J is TRBJ2-2 and V is TRBV12-3 or TRBV12-4, with 12 bases matching TRBD2. The CDR3 spans 16 residues. V trimming: 11 bases; J trimming: 1 base; junction bases outside the gene matches: 8.

The chain recombines TRBV7-9 with TRBJ1-2, with D unclear. Germline CDR1 reads SEHNR; CDR2 reads FQNEAQ (reference sequence). Trimming cost V 4 bases and J 7 bases, with 10 bases left between them. This CDR3 region has 12 residues. The CDR3 DNA reads TGTGCCAGCAGCTCCGGTCCAGGTGGCTACACCTTC. It codes for CASSSGPGGYTF.

The chain carries TRBV18 and TRBJ1-2; 7 bases are shared with TRBD1. The V and J ends lost 6 bases and 3 bases, in that order; junction bases with no gene match: 4. The CDR3 length is 13 residues. Looked up from germline, CDR1 is KGHSH and CDR2 is LQKENI. CDR3 nucleotides: TGTGCCAGCTCGTACAGGGGAGACTATGGCTACACCTTC. Translation: CASSYRGDYGYTF.

This clonotype showed up many times. The chain combines TRBV20-1 with TRBJ2-5, with D tentatively TRBD1 or TRBD2 (5 bases each). The CDR3 spans 15 residues. Trimming cost V 6 bases and J 0 bases, with 17 bases left between them. Germline V CDR1 and CDR2: DFQATT, SNEGSKA (reference sequence). This CDR3 is CSAKTLWGNQETQYF. The CDR3, as DNA: TGCAGTGCCAAAACCCTTTGGGGGAACCAAGAGACCCAGTACTTC.

The J gene is TRBJ2-5, the V gene TRBV20-1, with D perhaps matching TRBD2 (6 bases). Looked up from germline, CDR1 is DFQATT and CDR2 is SNEGSKA (reference sequence). This CDR3 region has 14 residues. Trimming shortened V by 3 bases and J by 5 bases, and 16 bases separated the two germline ends. The CDR3 protein is CSASRAGQKETQYF. The DNA of the CDR3 is TGCAGTGCTAGTAGGGCGGGGCAGAAGGAGACCCAGTACTTC.

This rearrangement joins TRBV19 to TRBJ2-2, with D possibly TRBD1 on 5 matching bases. Trimming took off 7 bases at V and 1 base at J, with 7 bases between the two ends. CDR1 and CDR2 from the germline V gene are LNHDA and SQIVND (reference sequence). This CDR3 has 13 residues. The CDR3, as DNA: TGTGCCAGTAACAGGAGGAACACCGGGGAGCTGTTTTTT. Encoded protein: CASNRRNTGELFF.

This clonotype has a count of ten or more. An end of the junction does not agree with germline; a read error may underlie this. This chain connects TRBV5-1 to TRBJ2-5; D uncertain. The CDR3 is 12 residues long. Germline lookup yields CDR1 SGHRS and CDR2 YFSETQ. In nucleotides, the CDR3 is TGTGCCAGCAGCTTGAACCAAGAGACCCAGTACTTC. It encodes CASSLNQETQYF.

The sample holds a few counts of this clonotype. V gene TRBV7-2 combines with J gene TRBJ1-3, with D possibly TRBD1 on 5 matching bases. The CDR3 totals 16 residues. V shed 1 base and J shed 1 base, with 11 bases lying between them. Per germline, CDR1 SGHTA and CDR2 FQGNSA. CDR3 bases: TGTGCCAGCAGCTTAGATTACGGGGGTTCTGGAAACACCATATATTTT. Its translation is CASSLDYGGSGNTIYF.

This clonotype was seen a handful of times. The V and J genes are TRBV11-3 and TRBJ2-1, with D tentatively TRBD1 (5 bases). Germline V lookup: CDR1 SGHNT, CDR2 YENEEA. The CDR3 runs to 18 residues. V was shortened by 0 bases and J by 0 bases, with 15 bases between the two germline ends. The CDR3 coding sequence is TGTGCCAGCAGCTTAGATCAAGCAGGGTCAAGCTCCTACAATGAGCAGTTCTTC. Its translation: CASSLDQAGSSSYNEQFF.

This sequence joins TRBV20-1 and TRBJ1-2; TRBD1 matches at 10 bases. V shed 0 bases, J shed 7 bases, and the junction held 8 bases outside the gene matches. The CDR3 runs 15 residues. Germline CDR1 DFQATT, CDR2 SNEGSKA (reference sequence). The CDR3 sequence is CSARDPGQGRAGYTF. The CDR3 DNA follows: TGCAGTGCTAGAGACCCGGGACAGGGGAGAGCTGGCTACACCTTC.

This clonotype was found many times. This rearrangement joins TRBV4-2 to TRBJ1-5, with D unresolved. Germline V gives CDR1 LGHNA, CDR2 YNFKEQ. The CDR3 has 12 residues. The germline V and J ends were trimmed by 4 bases and 7 bases, with 8 bases remaining between them. The CDR3 nucleotides read TGTGCCAGCAGCCCTTATGGGCAGCCCCAGCATTTT. This sequence encodes CASSPYGQPQHF.